The source of this T cell receptor (beta chain) is a study of blood T cell repertoires in COVID-19. Study context: The cDNA or gDNA used as material had been derived from T cells, B-cell-depleted T cells, or PBMCs.

Looked up from germline, CDR1 is MRHNA and CDR2 is SNTAGT. The CDR3 is 18 residues long. V was clipped by 0 bases and J by 2 bases; unmatched bases: 8. Assay used: immunoSEQ multiplex PCR; TCRdb lists only in-frame clones, some missing. Of about 210,000 clones in the sample, 70% to 90% were seen once. Sequenced sample: peripheral blood. The J gene is TRBJ2-3, the V gene TRBV6-4; 10 positions agree with TRBD2. This TCR was recovered from a man between 35 and 55 years old with acute or convalescent COVID-19. This CDR3 is CASSDSVAGGPATDTQYF. The CDR3 DNA follows: TGTGCCAGCAGTGACTCAGTAGCGGGGGGACCGGCCACAGATACGCAGTATTTT.